This T cell receptor beta chain is drawn from a study of metastatic and nonmetastatic thyroid tumors. Overall study: From malignant and benign thyroid patients, repertoires in blood and in tumor or nodule tissue were compared.

Germline CDR1 LNHDA, CDR2 SQIVND (reference sequence). Trimming stripped 3 bases from V and 4 bases from J, with 9 bases between. This CDR3 contains 13 residues. In the authors' methods: Researchers built a distant-metastasis classifier for papillary thyroid cancer that drew on CDR3 differences across clinicopathological groups. Using MiXCR, TCRdb reanalyzed the PCR reads. These V and J calls rely on TCRdb rather than the paper's analysis. The profile shows roughly 18,000 clones, approximately 32% of them singletons. Findings and limits, study-wide: Reportedly, malignant thyroid tumors had significantly higher TCR beta diversity than benign nodules, in blood and tumor.

In regard to this clone: Its specificity is unknown.

No patient received treatment before thyroid surgery. This receptor was taken from a female donor with papillary thyroid cancer or a benign thyroid nodule (not recorded which). Some clones in this sample may be carry-over from other donors' samples. The rearrangement links TRBV19 to TRBJ1-2; D gene unclear. The sequenced material came from adjacent normal tissue. This CDR3 reads CASSMGRTYGYTF. CDR3 DNA sequence: TGTGCCAGTAGTATGGGGAGGACCTATGGCTACACCTTC.